A selection of T cell receptor beta chains follows, all from one sample in a study of cytomegalovirus exposure and HLA in healthy donors. TCRdb's table, derived via immunoSEQ multiplex PCR, lists solely in-frame clones and lacks some. The repertoire includes around 150,000 clones, 66% of them detected once, and about 1.5% sits in the top ten. Sequences were obtained from PBMCs. The origin of the receptors is a human donor in good health. The CDR3 runs from the conserved cysteine through the conserved F or W. The D gene is left open where the match is weak. Clone size is given for some rows only: seen once, a few or many times, or a class if the clone is expanded.

j_call	v_call	d_call	clone_size	cdr3_aa	cdr3_nt
TRBJ2-1	TRBV27	TRBD2	NA	CASSLSGLVSPNEQFF	TGTGCCAGCAGTTTATCGGGACTAGTTAGTCCCAATGAGCAGTTCTTC
TRBJ2-2	TRBV5-1	TRBD1	NA	CASSMGQGGTGELFF	TGCGCCAGCAGCATGGGACAGGGAGGAACCGGGGAGCTGTTTTTT
TRBJ2-2	TRBV11-2	TRBD1	NA	CASSVNRGLVGELFF	TGTGCCAGCAGCGTCAACAGGGGGTTGGTCGGGGAGCTGTTTTTT
TRBJ1-1	TRBV5-1	TRBD1	few	CASSYGTGEVMTEAFF	TGCGCCAGCAGCTACGGGACAGGGGAAGTGATGACTGAAGCTTTCTTT
TRBJ1-3	TRBV2	NA	NA	CASRSGNTIYF	TGTGCCAGCAGAAGCGGAAACACCATATATTTT
TRBJ1-1	TRBV13	NA	few	CASSTTENTEAFF	TGTGCCAGCAGCACGACAGAGAACACTGAAGCTTTCTTT
TRBJ2-7	TRBV19	TRBD2	NA	CATKLFGGSDGEQYF	TGTGCCACTAAACTGTTCGGGGGGAGTGATGGCGAGCAGTACTTC
TRBJ2-5	TRBV11-2	TRBD1	NA	CASSADRGYETQYF	TGTGCCAGCAGCGCGGACAGGGGATACGAGACCCAGTACTTC
TRBJ2-4	TRBV27	NA	NA	CASRSMEGLIQYF	TGTGCCAGCAGATCCATGGAGGGGTTAATTCAGTACTTC
TRBJ2-3	TRBV12-5	NA	NA	CASGPGGDTQYF	TGTGCTAGTGGTCCGGGTGGGGATACGCAGTATTTT
TRBJ2-5	TRBV27	TRBD1	NA	CASSWGTGLETQYF	TGTGCCAGCAGTTGGGGGACAGGGTTGGAGACCCAGTACTTC
TRBJ2-1	TRBV5-4	TRBD2	NA	CASSSSRAGGGNEQFF	TGTGCCAGCAGCTCGAGTAGAGCGGGAGGGGGGAATGAGCAGTTCTTC
TRBJ2-2	TRBV7-8	NA	NA	CASSLGGSTGGELFF	TGTGCCAGCAGCTTAGGAGGGTCGACTGGCGGGGAGCTGTTTTTT
TRBJ2-6	TRBV12-5	NA	NA	CASGLRSMSVGFGSGANVLTF	TGTGCTAGTGGTTTGAGGTCTATGTCCGTCGGGTTCGGCTCTGGGGCCAACGTCCTGACTTTC
TRBJ2-1	TRBV4-1	TRBD2	NA	CASSQGLALEQFF	TGCGCCAGCAGCCAAGGACTAGCTTTGGAGCAGTTCTTC
TRBJ1-1	TRBV6-6	TRBD1	NA	CASSRQGVRTEAFF	TGTGCCAGCAGCCGGCAGGGGGTTAGAACTGAAGCTTTCTTT
TRBJ1-1	TRBV6-6	NA	NA	CASRRRGDATEAFF	TGTGCCAGCAGGCGGCGGGGGGACGCCACTGAAGCTTTCTTT
TRBJ2-5	TRBV5-1	NA	NA	CASSLVGGDGETQYF	TGCGCCAGCAGCTTGGTCGGCGGAGATGGGGAGACCCAGTACTTC
TRBJ2-3	TRBV18	NA	NA	CASSPSEGLDTQYF	TGTGCCAGCTCACCCTCGGAGGGCCTAGATACGCAGTATTTT
TRBJ2-2	TRBV9	TRBD2	NA	CASSPRTSAREQTGELFF	TGTGCCAGCAGCCCGCGGACTAGCGCCAGAGAACAGACCGGGGAGCTGTTTTTT
TRBJ2-7	TRBV28	NA	NA	CATLSPRVPTYEQYF	TGTGCCACTCTCTCTCCCAGGGTACCCACCTACGAGCAGTACTTC
TRBJ1-1	TRBV5-6	NA	NA	CASSLANGGENTEAFF	TGTGCCAGCAGCTTGGCAAACGGGGGGGAGAACACTGAAGCTTTCTTT
TRBJ2-3	TRBV5-1	NA	NA	CASSLGQSTDTQYF	TGCGCCAGCAGCTTGGGACAGAGCACAGATACGCAGTATTTT
TRBJ2-7	TRBV29-1	TRBD1	NA	CSVGPSAPTGATYEQYF	TGCAGCGTTGGCCCCTCAGCCCCGACAGGGGCAACCTACGAGCAGTACTTC
TRBJ2-7	TRBV18	NA	few	CASSPLYNAISYEQYF	TGTGCCAGCTCACCACTTTACAATGCCATCTCCTACGAGCAGTACTTC
TRBJ2-5	TRBV11-3	TRBD2	NA	CASSSGLAGSQETQYF	TGTGCCAGCAGCTCCGGACTAGCGGGCTCCCAAGAGACCCAGTACTTC
TRBJ2-7	TRBV28	TRBD2	NA	CASSPRRETYEQYF	TGTGCCAGCAGTCCTCGGCGGGAGACCTACGAGCAGTACTTC